The 18 T cell receptor beta chains reported below all come from one sample, sequenced in a study of cytomegalovirus exposure and HLA in healthy donors. The study ran its PCR with 60 Vbeta and 13 Jbeta primers. The repertoire was sequenced with immunoSEQ multiplex PCR; TCRdb's copy has only in-frame clones and lacks some. The specimen's table records some 110,000 clones. Input material: PBMCs. The receptors were sampled from a man between 18 and 29 years old in good health and CMV-seronegative.

The CDR3 DNA sequence: TGTGCCAGCATCCAAGGGAGGGCGTACCAAGAGACCCAGTACTTC. This translates into CASIQGRAYQETQYF. The genes are TRBV6-1 and TRBJ2-5, with TRBD2 identical over 7 bases. The CDR3 has 15 residues. V trimming: 7 bases; J trimming: 0 bases; junction bases outside the gene matches: 8. Looked up from germline, CDR1 is MNHNS and CDR2 is SASEGT.

The V call is TRBV29-1, the J call TRBJ1-3; 8 bases align to TRBD1. Losses at the gene ends were 7 bases for V and 2 bases for J; bases not matched to a gene: 4. The CDR3 is 13 amino acids. Germline CDR1 SQVTM, CDR2 ANQGSEA. CDR3: CSADRGPGNTIYF. The CDR3 region has the DNA TGCAGCGCCGACAGGGGTCCTGGAAACACCATATATTTT.

The V and J genes are TRBV28 and TRBJ1-1; TRBD1 might be the D (5 bases). The V end was cut by 6 bases, the J end by 3 bases, with 14 bases between. Germline V gene data show CDR1 as MDHEN and CDR2 as SYDVKM. CDR3 length: 14 residues. Here the CDR3 reads CASRGGRGYTEAFF. The CDR3, as DNA: TGTGCCAGCAGGGGCGGGAGGGGCTACACTGAAGCTTTCTTT.

The J gene is TRBJ2-6, the V gene TRBV19, with 9 bases aligning to TRBD1. Trimming removed 5 bases from V and 0 bases from J; junction bases left unmatched: 11. The CDR3 is 19 residues long. The germline CDR1 and CDR2 sequences are LNHDA and SQIVND (reference sequence). In DNA, the CDR3 is TGTGCCAGTAGTGCTTACAGGGGGCGCAGTACCTCTGGGGCCAACGTCCTGACTTTC. Residues: CASSAYRGRSTSGANVLTF.

The chain couples TRBV29-1 to TRBJ1-4; D unresolved. Looked up from germline, CDR1 is SQVTM and CDR2 is ANQGSEA. V was pared by 7 bases and J by 7 bases, with 10 bases between. The CDR3 length is 11 residues. The DNA of the CDR3 is TGCAGCGCGGCGGAGGGTGAAAAACTGTTTTTT. This translates into CSAAEGEKLFF.

The chain carries TRBV6-6 and TRBJ1-6; TRBD1 might be the D (6 bases). Trimming removed 5 bases from V and 7 bases from J, with 15 bases in between. Germline loops: CDR1 MNHNY, CDR2 SVGAGI (reference sequence). This CDR3 region has 15 residues. DNA for the CDR3: TGTGCCAGCAGTCCAACGGGGGGCAGGAATTCACCCCTCCACTTT. Amino acids: CASSPTGGRNSPLHF.

This chain connects TRBV7-7 to TRBJ1-1, with D maybe TRBD1 (5 bases). CDR1 is SSHAT, CDR2 FNYEAQ, per germline (reference sequence). The CDR3 extends over 13 amino acids. Trimming took off 5 bases at V and 5 bases at J, with 12 bases between the two ends. Here the CDR3 DNA reads TGTGCCAGCAGCCCCATGGGGGGTACTGAAGCTTTCTTT. Protein product: CASSPMGGTEAFF. The whole variable domain, filled in from reference TRBV7-7 and TRBJ1-1, reads GAGVSQSPRYKVTKRGQDVTLRCDPISSHATLYWYQQALGQGPEFLTYFNYEAQPDKSGLPSDRFSAERPEGSISTLTIQRTEQRDSAMYRCASSPMGGTEAFFGQGTRLTVV.

The rearrangement links TRBV6-1 to TRBJ2-7, with TRBD1 as a possible D gene (5 bases). CDR1 is MNHNS and CDR2 is SASEGT in the germline V gene. The CDR3 spans 12 residues. Trimming took 3 bases from V and 4 from J, leaving 7 bases between them. This chain's CDR3 is CASSDYRYEQYF. The CDR3 bases are TGTGCCAGCAGTGACTACAGGTACGAGCAGTACTTC.

The chain carries TRBV7-9 and TRBJ2-7; TRBD2 is a possible D gene (5 bases). V dropped 5 bases and J dropped 4 bases, with 12 bases sitting between them. The CDR3 is 13 amino acids. Per the germline V gene, CDR1 is SEHNR and CDR2 is FQNEAQ (reference sequence). The chain's CDR3 is CASSHAGVYEQYF. The CDR3, as DNA: TGTGCCAGCAGCCATGCCGGGGTATACGAGCAGTACTTC.

To note about this clone: The same CDR3 can be traced to other DNA sequences in this sample. The J gene is TRBJ1-1, the V gene TRBV29-1, with D perhaps TRBD1 (5 bases). The CDR3 runs to 12 residues. V was pared by 4 bases and J by 1 base, with 7 bases between. Germline CDR1 is SQVTM and CDR2 is ANQGSEA. The CDR3 sequence is CSVVGGNTEAFF. CDR3 sequence (DNA): TGCAGCGTTGTGGGGGGGAACACTGAAGCTTTCTTT.

The rearrangement links TRBV7-8 to TRBJ2-5, with TRBD2 matching 11 bases. V shed 7 bases and J 1 base; nucleotides not matched to a gene: 8. The CDR3 is 16 residues long. The germline V gene has CDR1 SGHVS and CDR2 FQNEAQ. CDR3 region: CASKTSGSVLQETQYF. The CDR3 nucleotides read TGTGCCAGCAAAACTAGCGGGAGCGTCCTCCAAGAGACCCAGTACTTC.

This chain links TRBV12-5 with TRBJ2-7; the match to TRBD1 covers 12 bases. V lost 3 bases and J lost 9; bases outside the gene matches: 9. Looked up from germline, CDR1 is LGHNT and CDR2 is FRNRAP. The CDR3 is 15 residues long. In DNA, the CDR3 is TGTGCTAGTGGTTTTCCCGGGACAGGGGGCCAAGTGCAGTACTTC. Its protein is CASGFPGTGGQVQYF.

The gene calls are TRBV28 and TRBJ1-2; D not certain. V lost 2 bases to trimming and J lost 6 bases, with 16 bases between them. The CDR3 totals 15 residues. In germline, CDR1 is MDHEN, CDR2 SYDVKM. The CDR3 region has the DNA TGTGCCAGCAGTTTAGTGCAGCTGGGCCCGGATGGCTACACCTTC. Protein sequence: CASSLVQLGPDGYTF.

This rearrangement joins TRBV4-1 to TRBJ2-1; 8 bases map to TRBD1. The J segment lost 6 bases and the V segment lost 3 bases, leaving 16 bases of the junction unmatched. CDR3 length: 18 amino acids. Germline lookup yields CDR1 MGHRA and CDR2 YSYEKL. In DNA form, the CDR3 reads TGCGCCAGCAGCCAGTCTGGACAGGGACAGACCTTTGGCAATGAGCAGTTCTTC. Translating gives CASSQSGQGQTFGNEQFF.

This chain links TRBV4-1 with TRBJ2-3, with 7 bases that match TRBD1. Germline CDR1 is MGHRA and CDR2 is YSYEKL. V lost 2 bases and J lost 2; bases outside the gene matches: 7. The CDR3 loop spans 16 amino acids. The CDR3 DNA reads as TGCGCCAGCAGCCAACCGTACAGGGGTTCCACAGATACGCAGTATTTT. The encoded protein is CASSQPYRGSTDTQYF.

The chain uses TRBV28 and TRBJ2-3, with a possible D match to TRBD2 (5 bases). This CDR3 has 16 residues. Germline CDR1 and CDR2: MDHEN and SYDVKM. The germline V and J ends were trimmed by 6 bases and 1 base, with 17 bases remaining between them. CDR3 region: CASSLDLAGGTDTQYF. CDR3 sequence (DNA): TGTGCCAGCAGCCTAGACCTTGCCGGGGGCACAGATACGCAGTATTTT.

The chain employs TRBV11-2 and TRBJ1-1, with 8 bases fitting TRBD1. CDR3 size: 17 residues. In germline, CDR1 is SGHAT, CDR2 FQNNGV. After removal of 0 bases from V and 0 bases from J, the junction contained 6 bases not matched to a gene. The CDR3 sequence: CASSLDAGGWVNTEAFF. The CDR3 DNA follows: TGTGCCAGCAGCTTAGATGCAGGGGGCTGGGTGAACACTGAAGCTTTCTTT.

This rearrangement joins TRBV7-9 to TRBJ1-2; 8 bases match TRBD1. Germline CDR1 SEHNR, CDR2 FQNEAQ (reference sequence). The V and J ends lost 5 bases and 4 bases, in that order; junction bases with no gene match: 9. The CDR3 totals 15 residues. CDR3 amino acids: CASSRVGQGFYGYTF. CDR3 coding DNA: TGTGCCAGCAGCCGCGTCGGACAGGGCTTCTATGGCTACACCTTC.